This T cell receptor (beta chain) was retrieved from a study of regulatory T cells in long-lasting Graves disease. Study-wide background: Antithyroid drug use was under 3 months in newly diagnosed Graves' patients. Study-level points and caveats: Persistent cases favored TRBV28, TRBJ1-2 and TRBJ2-5. Persistent-disease Graves' patients showed less TCR diversity than new cases. Thyroid tissue was not sampled; only peripheral blood was.

Assembly of TCR beta libraries relied on iRepertoire HTBI primers together with Arm-PCR of CDR3 regions. MiXCR, applied by TCRdb to the multiplex PCR reads, yields one record per CDR3 protein. The sample includes approximately 300,000 distinct CDR3 sequences, about 20% of them seen just once. CDR3 length equals 16 residues. From germline, CDR1 is SNHLY and CDR2 FYNNEI. This clonotype has ten or more counts. Its target is unknown. Relative to the germline gene, one junction end is altered; a read error may explain this. Described time point: newly diagnosed GD, antithyroid drugs for less than 3 months. From RNA extracted from PBMCs, the TCR library was made.

The sample consisted of peripheral blood mononuclear cells (PBMCs), taken at new diagnosis, from a patient treated with antithyroid drugs. The genes are TRBV2 and TRBJ2-1; 9 positions match TRBD2. The TCR comes from a female donor with Graves disease. Here the CDR3 reads CASSDLTSGQYNEQFF. The CDR3 region has the DNA TGTGCCAGCAGTGATCTGACTAGCGGCCAATACAACGAGCAGTTCTTC.